The following is a T cell receptor (beta chain) sequence with its context. V shed 5 bases and J 7 bases; nucleotides not matched to a gene: 8. Germline lookup yields CDR1 SGHTA and CDR2 FQGTGA. The CDR3 extends over 15 amino acids. Original analysis: Reference gene primer amplification gave estimated nucleated cell counts. TCRdb's table, derived via immunoSEQ multiplex PCR, lists solely in-frame clones and lacks some. That table is the source of V, J and clone size, and D and trimming were worked out from the DNA. Of a few hundred thousand clones listed, 70% to 90% were seen once; the top ten hold 4.4%. The data derive from a study of blood T cell repertoires in COVID-19. About the research overall: Sources were T cells, B-cell-depleted T cells, or PBMCs; the material itself was cDNA or gDNA.

This sequence joins TRBV7-3 and TRBJ2-1; TRBD1 matches 10 bases. The sequenced material came from peripheral blood. This clonotype was obtained from a man in his forties or fifties with acute or convalescent COVID-19. As DNA, the CDR3 is TGTGCCAGCAGCGAGGACAGGGGGTCTTGGAATGAGCAGTTCTTC. Protein sequence: CASSEDRGSWNEQFF.